What follows are 25 T cell receptor beta chains derived from one specimen sequenced in a study of beta chain features in type 1 diabetes. As every portion of the isolated RNA was reverse transcribed, the sequencing read expressed TCRB transcripts. Clones were read by immunoSEQ multiplex PCR, and TCRdb kept only the in-frame ones, dropping some. The sample includes about 360,000 clones, around an eighth seen only once; the top ten take around 0.015%. The sequencing input was naive CD4+ T cells from blood. The receptors were gathered from a man aged 18 to 29 in good health.

Only a few counts were recorded for this clone. The chain carries TRBV28 and TRBJ1-2; the D is unclear. V shed 7 bases and J shed 4 bases, with 10 bases lying between them. Germline V gene data show CDR1 as MDHEN and CDR2 as SYDVKM. This CDR3 has 12 amino acids. CDR3 bases: TGTGCCAGCAACCTGGTCGGCTATGGCTACACCTTC. It yields the protein CASNLVGYGYTF.

Only a few counts were recorded for this clone. J is TRBJ1-2 and V is TRBV4-3; D uncertain. This CDR3 has 14 amino acids. Deletions cut 5 bases from V and 4 bases from J, with 14 bases between. The germline V gene encodes CDR1 LGHNA and CDR2 YSLEER. Written as DNA, the CDR3 is TGCGCCAGCAGCGAAGGCCCTCGGGGCTATGGCTACACCTTC. Its translation: CASSEGPRGYGYTF.

The chain couples TRBV6-5 to TRBJ1-2; tentative D call: TRBD1 (5 bases). This CDR3 spans 14 amino acids. V lost 6 bases to trimming and J lost 3 bases, with 14 bases between them. Germline loops: CDR1 MNHEY, CDR2 SVGAGI. The CDR3 bases are TGTGCCAGCAGCTCTTTTCAGGGTTACTATGGCTACACCTTC. Amino acids: CASSSFQGYYGYTF.

V usage is TRBV7-8 and J usage is TRBJ2-7; 7 nucleotides align to TRBD1. The CDR3 runs to 15 residues. Germline V lookup: CDR1 SGHVS, CDR2 FQNEAQ. Unmatched junction bases numbered 8, after V lost 4 bases and J lost 2 bases. The CDR3: CASSSGGTGAYEQYF. As DNA, the CDR3 is TGTGCCAGCAGCTCAGGGGGTACCGGCGCCTACGAGCAGTACTTC.

This chain's CDR3 is CASSLGRVGQYF. CDR3 in DNA: TGTGCCAGCAGTTTAGGGAGGGTCGGGCAGTACTTC. The rearrangement links TRBV28 to TRBJ2-7; 7 positions match TRBD2. V was pared by 2 bases and J by 9 bases, with 4 bases of the junction left unmatched. Germline CDR1 is MDHEN and CDR2 is SYDVKM. This CDR3 is 12 amino acids long.

There are a few counts of this clone. The rearrangement links TRBV5-6 to TRBJ1-1, with 10 bases matching TRBD1. Per the germline V gene, CDR1 is SGHDT and CDR2 is YYEEEE. V shed 4 bases, J shed 3 bases, and the junction held 6 bases outside the gene matches. The CDR3 extends over 15 amino acids. This CDR3 is CASSLPGTGDTEAFF. CDR3 in DNA: TGTGCCAGCAGCCTTCCCGGGACAGGGGACACTGAAGCTTTCTTT.

The gene calls are TRBV9 and TRBJ1-6; no firm D call. Germline CDR1 reads SGDLS; CDR2 reads YYNGEE. Trimming pared 3 bases from V and 0 bases from J, leaving 10 bases between. The CDR3 is 16 amino acids. The CDR3 DNA follows: TGTGCCAGCAGCGCGCAGTCCAGCTCCTATAATTCACCCCTCCACTTT. It is translated as CASSAQSSSYNSPLHF.

The chain has TRBV27 and TRBJ1-3; tentatively, D is TRBD1 (6 bases). Trimming cost V 9 bases and J 4 bases, with 13 bases left between them. Germline V CDR1 and CDR2: MNHEY, SMNVEV (reference sequence). This CDR3 has 13 residues. This CDR3 reads CASRGAGGNTIYF. The DNA of the CDR3 is TGTGCCAGTCGGGGGGCGGGCGGAAACACCATATATTTT.

The chain joins TRBV11-2 to TRBJ2-1; 10 bases align to TRBD2. Trimming removed 5 bases from V and 5 bases from J; junction bases left unmatched: 9. This CDR3 comprises 16 residues. Per germline, CDR1 SGHAT and CDR2 FQNNGV. The DNA of the CDR3 is TGTGCCAGCAGCGCCTGGGGGACTAGCGATAACAATGAGCAGTTCTTC. It translates to CASSAWGTSDNNEQFF.

The V gene is TRBV4-1, the J gene TRBJ1-1; 7 bases agree with TRBD1. The V gene end was trimmed by 4 bases and the J gene end by 5 bases; junction bases not matched to a gene: 7. The CDR3 totals 14 residues. From germline, CDR1 is MGHRA and CDR2 YSYEKL. The CDR3, as DNA: TGCGCCAGCAGCCGAGGGGGCAGTTGGACTGAAGCTTTCTTT. It translates to CASSRGGSWTEAFF.

This clone was seen more than once but under ten times. This chain connects TRBV15 to TRBJ2-3; D might be TRBD2 (5 bases). Germline assignment: CDR1 LNHNV and CDR2 YYDKDF (reference sequence). V dropped 0 bases and J dropped 0 bases, with 10 bases sitting between them. The CDR3 totals 16 residues. The chain's CDR3 is CATSRDRRRSTDTQYF. The CDR3 coding sequence is TGTGCCACCAGCAGAGATCGGAGGAGGAGCACAGATACGCAGTATTTT.

This clone has only a few counts. The rearrangement links TRBV4-3 to TRBJ1-5; D is perhaps TRBD1 (5 bases). CDR1 and CDR2 (germline): LGHNA, YSLEER. V lost 0 bases and J lost 6, with 12 bases in between. The CDR3 has 15 residues. CDR3 protein: CASSQDIGVPQPQHF. The CDR3 coding sequence is TGCGCCAGCAGCCAAGATATAGGGGTTCCTCAGCCCCAGCATTTT.

This clone was recorded a few times. The chain combines TRBV28 with TRBJ2-1; 7 nucleotides align to TRBD1. The germline CDR1 and CDR2 sequences are MDHEN and SYDVKM. With 6 bases clipped from V and 2 bases from J, the junction kept 7 bases outside the gene matches. This CDR3 region has 15 residues. Here the CDR3 reads CASRAGTETYNEQFF. The CDR3 region has the DNA TGTGCCAGCAGGGCCGGGACAGAGACCTACAATGAGCAGTTCTTC. The whole variable domain, filled in from reference TRBV28 and TRBJ2-1, reads DVKVTQSSRYLVKRTGEKVFLECVQDMDHENMFWYRQDPGLGLRLIYFSYDVKMKEKGDIPEGYSVSREKKERFSLILESASTNQTSMYLCASRAGTETYNEQFFGPGTRLTVL.

In the case of this clone: Other DNA sequences in this specimen translate into the identical CDR3. This rearrangement joins TRBV7-2 to TRBJ2-7; D is uncertain. Trimming cost V 2 bases and J 4 bases, with 3 bases left between them. Germline V CDR1 and CDR2: SGHTA, FQGNSA. The CDR3 has 11 amino acids. CDR3 in DNA: TGTGCCAGCAGCTTATCATACGAGCAGTACTTC. This sequence encodes CASSLSYEQYF.

This clone was seen only a few times. The chain joins TRBV7-2 to TRBJ1-6, with 8 bases lining up with TRBD1. Germline CDR1 reads SGHTA; CDR2 reads FQGNSA. The V gene end was trimmed by 5 bases and the J gene end by 10 bases; junction bases not matched to a gene: 7. CDR3 length equals 14 residues. CDR3 residues: CASSPDRGDSPLHF. The CDR3 DNA reads as TGTGCCAGCAGCCCAGACAGGGGCGACTCACCCCTCCACTTT.

The rearrangement joins TRBV11-3 to TRBJ2-1; the D gene is possibly TRBD2 (6 bases). This CDR3 has 14 amino acids. Germline V gene data show CDR1 as SGHNT and CDR2 as YENEEA. V gave up 1 base and J gave up 5 bases, with 9 bases separating them. The CDR3 DNA sequence: TGTGCCAGCAGCTTAGGTGGGAGGAACAATGAGCAGTTCTTC. Amino acids: CASSLGGRNNEQFF.

The rearrangement joins TRBV7-6 to TRBJ1-2; D is unresolved. Germline CDR1 reads SGHVS; CDR2 reads FNYEAQ. Trimming left V 0 bases short and J 0 bases short, with 14 bases between. The CDR3 length is 17 residues. CDR3 loop: CASSLALSHSPNYGYTF. For the CDR3, the DNA is TGTGCCAGCAGCTTAGCGCTAAGCCACTCCCCTAACTATGGCTACACCTTC.

V gene TRBV10-3 combines with J gene TRBJ1-1; TRBD1 aligns across 7 bases. V shed 3 bases and J 3 bases; nucleotides not matched to a gene: 1. The germline V gene encodes CDR1 ENHRY and CDR2 SYGVKD. The CDR3 runs 13 residues. DNA of the CDR3: TGTGCCATCAGTGACCAGGGGGACACTGAAGCTTTCTTT. The encoded protein is CAISDQGDTEAFF.

The rearrangement joins TRBV7-6 to TRBJ2-5; 11 bases line up with TRBD1. The CDR3 consists of 15 residues. Germline V gene data show CDR1 as SGHVS and CDR2 as FNYEAQ. Unmatched junction bases numbered 2, after V lost 5 bases and J lost 0 bases. The CDR3, as DNA: TGTGCCAGCAGCCAGGGACAGGGGGACCAAGAGACCCAGTACTTC. Protein: CASSQGQGDQETQYF. The full variable domain, in which reference TRBV7-6 and TRBJ2-5 provide the parts outside the CDR3, is GAGVSQSPRYKVTKRGQDVALRCDPISGHVSLYWYRQALGQGPEFLTYFNYEAQQDKSGLPNDRFSAERPEGSISTLTIQRTEQRDSAMYRCASSQGQGDQETQYFGPGTRLLVL.

The gene calls are TRBV9 and TRBJ2-7; D is unclear. Germline lookup yields CDR1 SGDLS and CDR2 YYNGEE. The CDR3 consists of 13 residues. V lost 0 bases, J lost 2 bases, and 6 bases lay in between. CDR3 sequence reads: CASSVDPTYEQYF. For the CDR3, the DNA is TGTGCCAGCAGCGTAGACCCTACCTACGAGCAGTACTTC.

The chain combines TRBV5-1 with TRBJ1-2, with D hard to call. This CDR3 region has 14 residues. V lost 4 bases, J lost 3 bases, and 13 bases lay in between. The germline V gene has CDR1 SGHRS and CDR2 YFSETQ. The CDR3 bases are TGCGCCAGCAGCGCACAACCGGGAGACTATGGCTACACCTTC. It codes for CASSAQPGDYGYTF.

The chain uses TRBV10-2 and TRBJ1-1, with 7 bases fitting TRBD1. Germline values: CDR1 WSHSY, CDR2 SAAADI. J gave up 5 bases and V 5 bases, and 14 bases lay outside the gene matches. This CDR3 comprises 16 residues. In DNA, the CDR3 is TGCGCCAGCAGTCCGCCGAGGGGGCGCGGGAAGACTGAAGCTTTCTTT. Protein sequence: CASSPPRGRGKTEAFF.

This clone was observed a handful of times. The chain has TRBV19 and TRBJ2-3; D perhaps matches TRBD2 (6 bases). Germline CDR1 reads LNHDA; CDR2 reads SQIVND (reference sequence). This CDR3 spans 15 amino acids. Trimming pared 6 bases from V and 4 bases from J, leaving 17 bases between. The CDR3 nucleotides read TGTGCCAGTAGGGCCCCTGGCGGGGTGGCAGATACGCAGTATTTT. Translating it yields CASRAPGGVADTQYF.

The chain has TRBV4-3 and TRBJ2-4; TRBD1 agrees at 7 bases. The J segment lost 12 bases and the V segment lost 2 bases, leaving 13 bases of the junction unmatched. The CDR3 runs to 15 residues. CDR1 LGHNA and CDR2 YSLEER come from the germline V gene. The CDR3 sequence: CASSQNPLTGVHQYF. The CDR3 DNA reads TGCGCCAGCAGCCAAAATCCATTAACAGGGGTGCATCAGTACTTC.

As for this clone: Sequence at one end of the junction differs from germline and may be a read error. The V call is TRBV7-7, the J call TRBJ2-2, with TRBD1 matching 9 bases. The CDR3 extends over 18 amino acids. CDR1 and CDR2 from the germline V gene are SSHAT and FNYEAQ (reference sequence). The CDR3 DNA reads TGTGCTAGCAGCTTAGACAGCCTGGGACAGGGAATCACCGGGGAGCTGTTTTTT. This encodes CASSLDSLGQGITGELFF.